These 16 T cell receptor beta chains share one sample of origin, sequenced in a study of blood T cells in healthy people across ages. Together with a sample-barcoded 5' primer, a J-beta primer mix was included in a second PCR lasting about 6 to 11 cycles. TCRdb fed the 5' RACE reads into MiXCR, producing one record per CDR3 protein. The sample lists over 600,000 distinct CDR3 sequences, around 43% occurring once. Sequenced sample: blood. The receptors here all came from a man older than 75 in good health.

The table lists this clonotype with a few counts. The chain combines TRBV10-3 with TRBJ2-7; 7 bases are a match to TRBD1. Germline CDR1 is ENHRY and CDR2 is SYGVKD. The length of the CDR3 is 13 residues. V lost 10 bases, J lost 3 bases, and 9 bases stayed unmatched. The CDR3 DNA reads TGTGCCACCGAGGACAGGAACCTCTACGAGCAGTACTTC. Translating gives CATEDRNLYEQYF.

The genes are TRBV4-2 and TRBJ1-2; D perhaps matches TRBD1 (6 bases). Trimming shortened V by 1 base and J by 5 bases, and 11 bases separated the two germline ends. The CDR3 runs to 14 residues. CDR1 LGHNA and CDR2 YNFKEQ come from the germline V gene. CDR3 loop: CASSQAGGGYGYTF. The CDR3 DNA reads TGTGCCAGCAGCCAAGCGGGGGGCGGGTATGGCTACACCTTC.

The chain links TRBV13 to TRBJ1-4, with TRBD1 as a possible D gene (5 bases). The CDR3 length is 15 residues. Trimming cost V 8 bases and J 2 bases, with 15 bases left between them. Germline assignment: CDR1 PRHDT and CDR2 FYEKMQ (reference sequence). DNA of the CDR3: TGTGCCAGCCTAAGGGCAGGGAGGACTAATGAAAAACTGTTTTTT. Its protein is CASLRAGRTNEKLFF.

The sample holds a few counts of this clonotype. The chain employs TRBV6-2 or TRBV6-3 and TRBJ2-3; D possibly matches TRBD1 or TRBD2 (5 bases each). The CDR3 sequence is 16 residues long. The V end lost 4 bases, the J end lost 4 bases, and 18 bases lay between the germline ends. Looked up from germline, CDR1 is MNHEY and CDR2 is SVGEGT. The CDR3 DNA is TGTGCCAGCAGTTTCAACCGGGACCGTCAGGCAGATACGCAGTATTTT. Its protein product is CASSFNRDRQADTQYF.

The chain employs TRBV7-2 and TRBJ2-5; D is possibly TRBD2 (5 bases). The CDR3 has 17 residues. Germline lookup yields CDR1 SGHTA and CDR2 FQGNSA. The germline V and J ends were trimmed by 1 base and 0 bases, with 15 bases remaining between them. The DNA for the CDR3 is TGTGCCAGCAGCTTAGGTAGGGCGGGCCGAAACCAAGAGACCCAGTACTTC. This encodes CASSLGRAGRNQETQYF.

This clonotype was counted between two and nine times. The V gene is TRBV12-3 or TRBV12-4, the J gene TRBJ1-2; D unclear. This CDR3 is built from 11 residues. Trimming took off 5 bases at V and 13 bases at J, with 14 bases between the two ends. The CDR3 DNA reads as TGTGCCAGCAGTGTCAGACACGGCCCCACCTTC. Translation gives CASSVRHGPTF.

The gene calls are TRBV21-1 and TRBJ2-7; the listed D gene, TRBD2, was not tested against the DNA. TRBV21-1 is recorded as a pseudogene. This CDR3 contains 17 residues. The DNA for the CDR3 is TGTGCCGGCAGCAAACCGGGACTAGCGGGGGGCCGTCTCGAGCAGTACTTC. This translates into CAGSKPGLAGGRLEQYF.

The V gene is TRBV5-6, the J gene TRBJ1-2; TRBD1 agrees at 9 bases. The V segment lost 4 bases and the J segment 5 bases; nucleotides outside the gene matches: 6. Germline lookup yields CDR1 SGHDT and CDR2 YYEEEE. The CDR3 loop spans 14 amino acids. As DNA, the CDR3 is TGTGCCAGCAGCGACCCGGGGACAGGGTATGGCTACACCTTC. This sequence encodes CASSDPGTGYGYTF.

The V and J genes are TRBV12-3 or TRBV12-4 and TRBJ1-1; D gene uncertain. V was cut by 1 base and J by 4 bases, with 4 bases left in between. The CDR3 sequence is 12 residues long. The CDR3 DNA is TGTGCCAGCAGTTTAGATTTCACTGAAGCTTTCTTT. Encoded protein: CASSLDFTEAFF.

This clonotype was observed a handful of times. A much larger clone differs from this one at a single base, so this may be a read error. The V and J genes are TRBV29-1 and TRBJ2-5, with D possibly TRBD2 on 5 matching bases. V lost 4 bases and J 2 bases, leaving 11 bases between the germline ends. Germline V gene data show CDR1 as SQVTM and CDR2 as ANQGSEA. The CDR3 totals 13 residues. CDR3 loop: CSVVRELQETQYF. CDR3 DNA: TGCAGCGTTGTCCGGGAATTACAAGAGACCCAGTACTTC.

This clonotype appeared a few times. This chain connects TRBV5-1 to TRBJ2-3; TRBD2 agrees at 8 bases. Germline-derived CDR1 and CDR2 are SGHRS and YFSETQ. J was trimmed by 2 bases and V by 1 base; bases with no gene match: 6. This CDR3 contains 16 residues. The CDR3 loop is CASSLIAGSLTDTQYF. The CDR3 nucleotides read TGCGCCAGCAGCTTGATAGCGGGATCCCTCACAGATACGCAGTATTTT.

This clonotype was recorded a few times. The chain combines TRBV7-2 with TRBJ2-1; D gene uncertain. This CDR3 is 15 amino acids long. Per the germline V gene, CDR1 is SGHTA and CDR2 is FQGNSA. Between the trimmed V and J ends, which lost 3 bases and 2 bases, there was a span of 11 bases. The DNA of the CDR3 is TGTGCCAGCAGCTTGGACCAGAGACCCTACAATGAGCAGTTCTTC. Protein product: CASSLDQRPYNEQFF. Together with reference TRBV7-2 and TRBJ2-1, the CDR3 gives the full variable domain: GAGVSQSPSNKVTEKGKDVELRCDPISGHTALYWYRQSLGQGLEFLIYFQGNSAPDKSGLPSDRFSAERTGGSVSTLTIQRTQQEDSAVYLCASSLDQRPYNEQFFGPGTRLTVL.

This rearrangement joins TRBV24-1 to TRBJ2-5, with 9 bases identical to TRBD2. The J segment lost 2 bases and the V segment lost 9 bases, leaving 6 bases of the junction unmatched. This CDR3 has 14 amino acids. Germline-derived CDR1 and CDR2 are KGHDR and SFDVKD. For the CDR3, the DNA is TGTGCCACCCAAGCGGGAGGAAGGCAAGAGACCCAGTACTTC. This encodes CATQAGGRQETQYF.

This clonotype was observed a single time. V is TRBV28 and J is TRBJ1-2; D may be TRBD1 (6 bases). There are 12 residues in the CDR3. Trimming cost V 6 bases and J 8 bases, with 13 bases left between them. The germline V gene encodes CDR1 MDHEN and CDR2 SYDVKM. The CDR3 sequence: CASRIGGWGYTF. The CDR3 nucleotides are TGTGCCAGCAGGATCGGGGGCTGGGGCTACACCTTC.

This clonotype was counted at least ten times. This sequence joins TRBV7-2 and TRBJ1-4; D gene uncertain. Trimming stripped 4 bases from V and 8 bases from J, with 5 bases between. Germline CDR1 and CDR2: SGHTA and FQGNSA. The CDR3 is 11 amino acids. The CDR3 coding sequence is TGTGCCAGCAGCTCAGCAGAAAAACTGTTTTTT. Its translation is CASSSAEKLFF.

Many counts were recorded for this clonotype. V and J are TRBV9 and TRBJ2-3; D remains unclear. The CDR3 spans 16 residues. V lost 3 bases to trimming and J lost 0 bases, with 14 bases between them. Germline V lookup: CDR1 SGDLS, CDR2 YYNGEE. The CDR3 nucleotides read TGTGCCAGCAGCGCCGACGGTAGCTATAGCACAGATACGCAGTATTTT. It encodes CASSADGSYSTDTQYF.